The 9 T cell receptor beta chains below were found in one sample sequenced in a study of Graves' ophthalmopathy and Graves' hyperthyroidism. RNA transcripts served as template for amplifying TCR beta CDR3 sequences. HTBI-primed first-round RT-PCR preceded second-round multiplex PCR. TCRdb recomputed calls from the multiplex PCR reads with MiXCR, one row per CDR3 protein. In the table there are roughly 1.1 million distinct CDR3 sequences, 35% to 40% of which are singletons. Sample: peripheral blood or thyroid tissue (not recorded which). The source is an adult man with Graves' hyperthyroidism.

This clonotype was counted between two and nine times. This chain joins TRBV5-5 and TRBJ1-5; D unresolved. The CDR3 is 17 amino acids. Per germline, CDR1 SGHKS and CDR2 YYEKEE (reference sequence). Trimming shortened V by 5 bases and J by 0 bases, and 18 bases separated the two germline ends. The CDR3 loop reads CASSPTGGPYSNQPQHF. CDR3 DNA sequence: TGTGCCAGCAGTCCAACGGGCGGTCCATATAGCAATCAGCCCCAGCATTTT.

Only a few counts were recorded for this clonotype. The DNA of the CDR3 is TGTGCCAGCAGATTCTCGGGGGGAAACACCGGGGAGCTGTTTTTT. Amino acids: CASRFSGGNTGELFF. V gene TRBV7-3 combines with J gene TRBJ2-2; 7 nucleotides match TRBD2. CDR1 and CDR2 from the germline V gene are SGHTA and FQGTGA. The CDR3 extends over 15 amino acids. Trimming at V came to 6 bases and at J to 2 bases, leaving 6 bases not matched to a gene.

This clonotype has just a few counts. The gene calls are TRBV7-8 and TRBJ2-7, with D possibly being TRBD1 (5 bases). The V gene lost 3 bases and the J gene lost 6 bases, with 15 bases spanning the gap. The CDR3 spans 14 residues. CDR1 and CDR2 (germline): SGHVS, FQNEAQ. The CDR3 here is CASSLSVRVFEQYF. For the CDR3, the DNA is TGTGCCAGCAGCTTGTCTGTCAGGGTGTTCGAGCAGTACTTC.

This chain uses TRBV15 with TRBJ1-2, with 9 bases identical to TRBD1. The CDR3 is 15 residues long. Looked up from germline, CDR1 is LNHNV and CDR2 is YYDKDF (reference sequence). V dropped 2 bases and J dropped 5; count of bases not matched to a gene: 6. CDR3 sequence (DNA): TGTGCCACCAGCAGATCCACAGGGGGCGGATATGGCTACACCTTC. As protein: CATSRSTGGGYGYTF.

This clonotype occurred a few times. The rearrangement links TRBV2 to TRBJ2-7; 9 bases match TRBD2. J gave up 2 bases and V 4 bases, and 6 bases lay outside the gene matches. From germline, CDR1 is SNHLY and CDR2 FYNNEI. The CDR3 extends over 15 amino acids. The CDR3 spells CASSVKAGGTYEQYF. The CDR3 DNA is TGTGCCAGCAGTGTAAAAGCGGGGGGAACCTACGAGCAGTACTTC.

This chain links TRBV12-3 or TRBV12-4 with TRBJ1-2, with TRBD1 matching over 10 bases. The CDR3 runs 14 residues. V was pared by 8 bases and J by 2 bases, with 5 bases of the junction left unmatched. The CDR3 sequence: CASGGTGVNYGYTF. For the CDR3, the DNA is TGTGCCAGCGGGGGGACAGGGGTGAACTATGGCTACACCTTC.

This clonotype was picked up a small number of times. The rearrangement uses TRBV28 and TRBJ1-5; 7 positions agree with TRBD1. V dropped 9 bases and J dropped 11; count of bases not matched to a gene: 10. Germline V gene sequence: CDR1 MDHEN, CDR2 SYDVKM. The CDR3 length is 12 residues. The CDR3: CASLDRFWSQHF. The CDR3 DNA is TGTGCCAGTTTGGACAGGTTTTGGTCCCAGCATTTT. Together with reference TRBV28 and TRBJ1-5, the CDR3 gives the full variable domain: DVKVTQSSRYLVKRTGEKVFLECVQDMDHENMFWYRQDPGLGLRLIYFSYDVKMKEKGDIPEGYSVSREKKERFSLILESASTNQTSMYLCASLDRFWSQHFGDGTRLSIL.

There are a few counts of this clonotype. This chain uses TRBV7-9 with TRBJ2-7, with D maybe TRBD1 (6 bases). This CDR3 has 13 amino acids. V was trimmed by 3 bases and J by 6 bases, leaving 12 bases between them. Germline loops: CDR1 SEHNR, CDR2 FQNEAQ (reference sequence). In DNA, the CDR3 is TGTGCCAGCAGCTTGGCGACAGGCCTCGAGCAGTACTTC. Protein: CASSLATGLEQYF.

This clonotype was seen a handful of times. V usage is TRBV12-3 or TRBV12-4 and J usage is TRBJ2-7; D gene unclear. Trimming took 5 bases from V and 5 from J, leaving 13 bases between them. The CDR3 length is 13 residues. CDR3 sequence: CASSLSGPHEQYF. For the CDR3, the DNA is TGTGCCAGCAGTCTTAGTGGCCCCCACGAGCAGTACTTC.